This T cell receptor beta chain was sequenced for a study of monozygotic twins with inflammatory bowel disease. The V gene's germline CDR1 is MNHNY and CDR2 SVGAGI (reference sequence). There are 13 residues in the CDR3. TCRalpha along with TCRbeta cDNA was subjected to two nested PCRs lasting 16 and 9 cycles. After re-calling the 5' RACE reads, TCRdb lists one entry per CDR3 protein, DNA absent. There are 350,000 to 400,000 distinct CDR3 sequences in the sample, with 2.5% to 3% held by the top ten. V is TRBV6-6 and J is TRBJ1-1; TCRdb names TRBD1, which stays unverified in the absence of DNA. The receptor was isolated from a human donor with ulcerative colitis or Crohn's disease, or a healthy co-twin of an affected twin (not recorded which). Sequenced: blood. The CDR3 here is CAISRGFYTEAFF.